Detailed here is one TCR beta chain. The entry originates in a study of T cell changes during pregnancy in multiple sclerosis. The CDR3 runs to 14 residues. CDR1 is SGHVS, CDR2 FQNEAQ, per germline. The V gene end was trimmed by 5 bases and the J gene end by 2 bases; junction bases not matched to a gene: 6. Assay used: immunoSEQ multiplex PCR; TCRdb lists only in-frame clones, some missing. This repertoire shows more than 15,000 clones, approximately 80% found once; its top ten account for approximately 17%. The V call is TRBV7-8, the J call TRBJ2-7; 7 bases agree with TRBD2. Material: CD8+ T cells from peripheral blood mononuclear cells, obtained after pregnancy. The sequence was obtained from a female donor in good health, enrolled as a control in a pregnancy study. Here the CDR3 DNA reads TGTGCCAGCAGCGTGGAGGCGGGGGCCTACGAGCAGTACTTC. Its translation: CASSVEAGAYEQYF.